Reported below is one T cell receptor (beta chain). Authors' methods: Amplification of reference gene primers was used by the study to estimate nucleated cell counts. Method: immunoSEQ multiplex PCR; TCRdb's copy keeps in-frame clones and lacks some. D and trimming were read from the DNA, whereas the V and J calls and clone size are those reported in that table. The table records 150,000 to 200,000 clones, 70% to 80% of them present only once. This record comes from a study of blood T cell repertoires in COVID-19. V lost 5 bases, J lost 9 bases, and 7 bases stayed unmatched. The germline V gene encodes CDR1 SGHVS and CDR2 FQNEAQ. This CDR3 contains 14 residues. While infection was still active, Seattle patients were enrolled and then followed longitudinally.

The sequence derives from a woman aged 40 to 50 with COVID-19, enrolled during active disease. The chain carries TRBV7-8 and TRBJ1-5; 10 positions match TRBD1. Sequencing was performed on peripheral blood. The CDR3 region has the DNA TGTGCCAGCAGCGCGGGACAGGGGATTCGGCCCCAGCATTTT. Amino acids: CASSAGQGIRPQHF.